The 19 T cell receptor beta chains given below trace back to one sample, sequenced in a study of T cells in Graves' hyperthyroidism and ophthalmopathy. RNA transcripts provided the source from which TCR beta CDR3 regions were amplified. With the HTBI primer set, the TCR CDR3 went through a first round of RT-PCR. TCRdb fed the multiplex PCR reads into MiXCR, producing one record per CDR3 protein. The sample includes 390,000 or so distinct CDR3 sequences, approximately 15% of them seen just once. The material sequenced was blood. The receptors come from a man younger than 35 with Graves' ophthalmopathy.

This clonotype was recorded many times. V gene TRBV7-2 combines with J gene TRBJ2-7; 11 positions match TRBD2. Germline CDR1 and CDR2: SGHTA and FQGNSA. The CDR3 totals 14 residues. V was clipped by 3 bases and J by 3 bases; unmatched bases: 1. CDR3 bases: TGTGCCAGCAGCTTTAGCGGGGGGGACTACGAGCAGTACTTC. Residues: CASSFSGGDYEQYF.

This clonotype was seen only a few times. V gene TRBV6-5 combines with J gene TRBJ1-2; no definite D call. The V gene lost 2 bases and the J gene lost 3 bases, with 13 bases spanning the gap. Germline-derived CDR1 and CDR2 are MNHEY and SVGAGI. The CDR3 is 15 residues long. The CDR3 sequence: CASSYTAFGDYGYTF. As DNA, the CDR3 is TGTGCCAGCAGTTACACGGCATTCGGCGACTATGGCTACACCTTC.

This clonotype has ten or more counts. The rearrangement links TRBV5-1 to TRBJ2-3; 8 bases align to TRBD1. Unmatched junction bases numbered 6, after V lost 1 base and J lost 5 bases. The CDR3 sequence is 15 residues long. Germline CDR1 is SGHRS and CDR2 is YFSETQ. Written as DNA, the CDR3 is TGCGCCAGCAGCTTGTTTGTGACAGGGGAAGATACGCAGTATTTT. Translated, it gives CASSLFVTGEDTQYF. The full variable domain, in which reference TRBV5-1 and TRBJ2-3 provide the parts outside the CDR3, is KAGVTQTPRYLIKTRGQQVTLSCSPISGHRSVSWYQQTPGQGLQFLFEYFSETQRNKGNFPGRFSGRQFSNSRSEMNVSTLELGDSALYLCASSLFVTGEDTQYFGPGTRLTVL.

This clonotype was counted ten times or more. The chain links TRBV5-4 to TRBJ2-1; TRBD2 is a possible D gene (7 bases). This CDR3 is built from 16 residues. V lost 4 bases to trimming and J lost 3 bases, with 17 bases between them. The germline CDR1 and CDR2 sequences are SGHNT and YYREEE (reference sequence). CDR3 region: CASSPGGGGRYNEQFF. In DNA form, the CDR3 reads TGTGCCAGCAGCCCGGGGGGCGGGGGCCGCTACAATGAGCAGTTCTTC.

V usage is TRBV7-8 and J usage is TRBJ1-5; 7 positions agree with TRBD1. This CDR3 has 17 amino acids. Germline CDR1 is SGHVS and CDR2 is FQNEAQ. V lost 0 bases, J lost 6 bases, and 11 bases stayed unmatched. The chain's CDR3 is CASSLALARGMGQPQHF. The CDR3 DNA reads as TGTGCCAGCAGCTTAGCGCTTGCCAGGGGGATGGGTCAGCCCCAGCATTTT.

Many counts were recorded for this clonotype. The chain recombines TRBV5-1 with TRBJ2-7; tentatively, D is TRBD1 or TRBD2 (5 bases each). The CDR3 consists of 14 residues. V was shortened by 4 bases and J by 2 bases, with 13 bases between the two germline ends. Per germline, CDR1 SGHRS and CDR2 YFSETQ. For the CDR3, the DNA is TGCGCCAGCAGCCCCGGGACGTCGACCTACGAGCAGTACTTC. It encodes CASSPGTSTYEQYF.

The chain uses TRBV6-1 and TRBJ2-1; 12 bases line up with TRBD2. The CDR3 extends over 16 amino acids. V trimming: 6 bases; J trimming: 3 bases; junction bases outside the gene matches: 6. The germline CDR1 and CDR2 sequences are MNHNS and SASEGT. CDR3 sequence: CASRPGLAGFYNEQFF. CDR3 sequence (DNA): TGTGCCAGCAGACCGGGACTAGCGGGTTTCTACAATGAGCAGTTCTTC.

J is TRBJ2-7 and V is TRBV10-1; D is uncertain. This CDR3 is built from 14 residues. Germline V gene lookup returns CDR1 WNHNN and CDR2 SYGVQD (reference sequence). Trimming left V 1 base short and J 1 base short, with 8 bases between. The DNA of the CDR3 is TGCGCCAGCAGTGAGTTTACTGGATCCTACGAGCAGTACTTC. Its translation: CASSEFTGSYEQYF.

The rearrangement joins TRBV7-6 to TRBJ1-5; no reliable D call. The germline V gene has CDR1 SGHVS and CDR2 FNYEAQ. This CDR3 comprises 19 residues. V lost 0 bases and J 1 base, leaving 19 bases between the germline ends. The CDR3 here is CASSLAPGPSARSNQPQHF. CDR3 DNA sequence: TGTGCCAGCAGCTTAGCCCCGGGCCCCAGCGCGAGGAGCAATCAGCCCCAGCATTTT.

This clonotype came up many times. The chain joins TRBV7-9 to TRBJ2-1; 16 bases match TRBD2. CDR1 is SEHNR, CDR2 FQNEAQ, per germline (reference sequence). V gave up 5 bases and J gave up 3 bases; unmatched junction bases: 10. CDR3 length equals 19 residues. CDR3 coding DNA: TGTGCCAGCAGCACGACCGGGACTAGCGGGAGGGCCGTCTACAATGAGCAGTTCTTC. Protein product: CASSTTGTSGRAVYNEQFF.

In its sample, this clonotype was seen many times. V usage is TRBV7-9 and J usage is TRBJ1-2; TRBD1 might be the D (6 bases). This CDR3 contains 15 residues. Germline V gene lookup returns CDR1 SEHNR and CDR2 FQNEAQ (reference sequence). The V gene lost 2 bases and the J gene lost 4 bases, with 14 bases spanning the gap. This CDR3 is CASSLREWDIYGYTF. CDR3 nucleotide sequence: TGTGCCAGCAGCTTACGGGAATGGGACATCTATGGCTACACCTTC.

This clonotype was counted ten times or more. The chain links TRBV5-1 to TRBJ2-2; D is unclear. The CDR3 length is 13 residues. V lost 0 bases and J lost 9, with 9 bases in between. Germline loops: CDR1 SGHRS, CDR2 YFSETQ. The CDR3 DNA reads TGCGCCAGCAGCTTGGTGGCCGGCCGGGAGCTGTTTTTT. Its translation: CASSLVAGRELFF.

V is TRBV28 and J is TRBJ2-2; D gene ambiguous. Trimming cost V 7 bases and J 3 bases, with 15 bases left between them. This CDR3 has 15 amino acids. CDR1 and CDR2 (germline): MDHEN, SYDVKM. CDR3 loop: CASTPTRSDTGELFF. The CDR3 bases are TGTGCCAGCACCCCAACCAGGTCGGACACCGGGGAGCTGTTTTTT.

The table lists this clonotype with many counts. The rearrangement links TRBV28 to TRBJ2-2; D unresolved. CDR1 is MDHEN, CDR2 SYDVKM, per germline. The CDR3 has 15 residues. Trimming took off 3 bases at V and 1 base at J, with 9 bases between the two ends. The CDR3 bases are TGTGCCAGCAGTTTGGCAAGTGGGAACACCGGGGAGCTGTTTTTT. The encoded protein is CASSLASGNTGELFF. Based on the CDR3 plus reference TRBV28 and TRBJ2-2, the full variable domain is DVKVTQSSRYLVKRTGEKVFLECVQDMDHENMFWYRQDPGLGLRLIYFSYDVKMKEKGDIPEGYSVSREKKERFSLILESASTNQTSMYLCASSLASGNTGELFFGEGSRLTVL.

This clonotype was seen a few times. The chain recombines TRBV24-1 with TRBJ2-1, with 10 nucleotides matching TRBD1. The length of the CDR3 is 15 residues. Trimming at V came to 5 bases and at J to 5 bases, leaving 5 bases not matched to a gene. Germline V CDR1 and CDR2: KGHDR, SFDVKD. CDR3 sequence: CATSVVGTGDNEQFF. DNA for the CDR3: TGTGCCACCAGTGTCGTCGGGACAGGGGACAATGAGCAGTTCTTC.

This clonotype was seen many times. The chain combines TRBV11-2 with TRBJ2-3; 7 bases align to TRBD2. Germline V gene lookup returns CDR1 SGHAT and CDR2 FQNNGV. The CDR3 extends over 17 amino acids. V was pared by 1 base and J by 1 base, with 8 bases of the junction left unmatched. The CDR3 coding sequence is TGTGCCAGCAGCTTAGTCCGCCGCGCGGGGGGCACAGATACGCAGTATTTT. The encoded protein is CASSLVRRAGGTDTQYF.

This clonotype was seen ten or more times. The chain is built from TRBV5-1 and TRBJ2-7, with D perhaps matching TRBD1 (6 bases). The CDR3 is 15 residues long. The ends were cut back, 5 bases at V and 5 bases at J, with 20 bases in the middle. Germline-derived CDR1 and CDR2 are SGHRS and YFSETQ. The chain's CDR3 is CASSQGTQGLHEQYF. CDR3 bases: TGCGCCAGCAGTCAGGGGACCCAGGGGCTCCACGAGCAGTACTTC.

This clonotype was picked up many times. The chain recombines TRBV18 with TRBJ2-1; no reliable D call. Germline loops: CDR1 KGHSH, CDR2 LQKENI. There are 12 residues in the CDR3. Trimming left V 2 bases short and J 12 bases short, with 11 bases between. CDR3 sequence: CASSPRNLSQFF. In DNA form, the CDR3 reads TGTGCCAGCTCACCAAGAAATTTGTCGCAGTTCTTC.

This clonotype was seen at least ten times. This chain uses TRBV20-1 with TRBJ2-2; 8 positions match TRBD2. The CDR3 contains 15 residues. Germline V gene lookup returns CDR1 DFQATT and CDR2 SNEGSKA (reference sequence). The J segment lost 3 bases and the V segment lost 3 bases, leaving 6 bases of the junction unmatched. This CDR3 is CSASFGAGDTGELFF. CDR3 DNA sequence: TGCAGTGCTAGCTTCGGAGCGGGAGACACCGGGGAGCTGTTTTTT.